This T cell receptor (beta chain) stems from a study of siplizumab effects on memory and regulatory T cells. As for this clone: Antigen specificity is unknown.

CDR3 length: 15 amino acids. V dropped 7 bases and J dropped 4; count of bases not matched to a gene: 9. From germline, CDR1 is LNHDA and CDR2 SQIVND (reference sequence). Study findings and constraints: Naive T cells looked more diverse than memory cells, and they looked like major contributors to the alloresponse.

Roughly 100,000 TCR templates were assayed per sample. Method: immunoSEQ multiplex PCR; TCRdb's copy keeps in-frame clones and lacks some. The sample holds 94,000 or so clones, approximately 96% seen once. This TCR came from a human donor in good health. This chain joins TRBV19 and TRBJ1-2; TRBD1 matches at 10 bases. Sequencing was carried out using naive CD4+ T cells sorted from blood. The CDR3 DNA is TGTGCCAGTATCCCGGACAGGGGGGTCAGCTATGGCTACACCTTC. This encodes CASIPDRGVSYGYTF.